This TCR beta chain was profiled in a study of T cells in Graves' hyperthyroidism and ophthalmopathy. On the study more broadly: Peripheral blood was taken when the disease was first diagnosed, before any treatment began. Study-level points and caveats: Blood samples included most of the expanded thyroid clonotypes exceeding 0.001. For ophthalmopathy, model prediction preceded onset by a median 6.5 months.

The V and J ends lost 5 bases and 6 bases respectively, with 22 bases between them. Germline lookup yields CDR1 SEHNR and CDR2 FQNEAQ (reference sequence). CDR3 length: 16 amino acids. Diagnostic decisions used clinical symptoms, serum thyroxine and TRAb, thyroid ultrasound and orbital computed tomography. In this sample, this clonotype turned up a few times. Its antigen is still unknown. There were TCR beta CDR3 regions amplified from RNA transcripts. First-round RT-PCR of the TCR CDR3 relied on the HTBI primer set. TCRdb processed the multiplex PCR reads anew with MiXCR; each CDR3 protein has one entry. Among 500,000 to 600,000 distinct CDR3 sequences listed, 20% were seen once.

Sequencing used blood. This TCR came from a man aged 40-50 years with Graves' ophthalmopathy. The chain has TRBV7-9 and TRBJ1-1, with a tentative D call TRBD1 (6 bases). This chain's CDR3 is CASSPHVWGGAPEAFF. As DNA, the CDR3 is TGTGCCAGCAGCCCGCACGTGTGGGGGGGGGCGCCTGAAGCTTTCTTT.